The clone carrying this T cell receptor (beta chain) was seen repeatedly, ten times or more. Its target is unknown. This entry is derived from a study of regulatory T cells in long-lasting Graves disease. Findings and limits, study-wide: Newly diagnosed patients had higher TCR diversity than persistent Graves' patients did.

Libraries of TCR beta came from iRepertoire HTBI primers plus Arm-PCR of CDR3 regions. Using its own MiXCR run on the multiplex PCR reads, TCRdb lists one record per CDR3 protein. The table includes over 200,000 distinct CDR3 sequences, about 17% detected once. Time point denoted: newly diagnosed GD, antithyroid drugs for less than 3 months. With RNA extracted from PBMCs as input, the TCR library was made. CDR1 and CDR2 (germline): SGHRS, YFSETQ. The CDR3 contains 13 residues. Trimming left V 3 bases short and J 15 bases short, with 18 bases between. These data also featured in a second study, about T cells in Graves' hyperthyroidism and ophthalmopathy.

The clonotype comes from a woman aged 25 to 45 with Graves disease. This chain joins TRBV5-1 and TRBJ2-2; D remains unclear. Sequencing was performed on peripheral blood mononuclear cells (PBMCs), taken at new diagnosis, from a patient treated with antithyroid drugs. The CDR3 DNA is TGCGCCAGCAGCTCTATTACGGATGGAACGTTGTTTTTT. It translates to CASSSITDGTLFF. The variable domain in full, completed from reference TRBV5-1 and TRBJ2-2, reads KAGVTQTPRYLIKTRGQQVTLSCSPISGHRSVSWYQQTPGQGLQFLFEYFSETQRNKGNFPGRFSGRQFSNSRSEMNVSTLELGDSALYLCASSSITDGTLFFGEGSRLTVL.